This TCR beta chain is from a study of identical twins. The study's findings and limits: Cross-sectional statistical analysis was relied on for the conclusions, without the same donors being followed.

Carrying unique molecular identifiers, the cDNA also gained a universal primer site through template switching. TCRdb re-analysed the 5' RACE reads in MiXCR, keeping a single row per CDR3 protein. The sample carries 400,000 to 550,000 distinct CDR3 sequences, about 24% recorded once. This clonotype was counted a few times. The antigen remains unidentified. These sequences were also reported in another study, on T cells expressing NK-cell markers.

Sequenced sample: CD4+ T cells sorted from blood. This TCR came from a young woman in good health.

CDR3 bases: TGTGCCAGCAGCTTCGATCCGGGGAGCATTAATGAGCAGTTCTTC. As protein: CASSFDPGSINEQFF. V is TRBV3-1 and J is TRBJ2-1, with D perhaps matching TRBD2 (5 bases). The CDR3 length is 15 residues. Germline V CDR1 and CDR2: LGHDT, YNNKEL (reference sequence). With 5 bases removed from V and 7 bases from J, the gap between germline ends came to 18 bases.